This T cell receptor (beta chain) was recovered during a study of T cells after yellow fever vaccination. TCRdb independently ran MiXCR on the 5' RACE reads; one entry per CDR3 protein. The repertoire holds approximately 300,000 distinct CDR3 sequences, with 8.7% as singletons. In regard to this clonotype: Antigen: not known.

V was trimmed by 6 bases and J by 6 bases, leaving 12 bases between them. The CDR3 has 13 residues. General study points: The CD4 and CD8 compartments had a small share of their clonotypes in common.

This chain joins TRBV12-3 or TRBV12-4 and TRBJ1-5; D is unresolved. The TCR sequence derives from a young man who received the YFV17D yellow fever vaccine. Sequencing was performed on PBMCs, taken on the day of the first yellow fever vaccination. Written as DNA, the CDR3 is TGTGCCAGCAGCCAGAACCAGCCTCAGCCCCAGCATTTT. It yields the protein CASSQNQPQPQHF.